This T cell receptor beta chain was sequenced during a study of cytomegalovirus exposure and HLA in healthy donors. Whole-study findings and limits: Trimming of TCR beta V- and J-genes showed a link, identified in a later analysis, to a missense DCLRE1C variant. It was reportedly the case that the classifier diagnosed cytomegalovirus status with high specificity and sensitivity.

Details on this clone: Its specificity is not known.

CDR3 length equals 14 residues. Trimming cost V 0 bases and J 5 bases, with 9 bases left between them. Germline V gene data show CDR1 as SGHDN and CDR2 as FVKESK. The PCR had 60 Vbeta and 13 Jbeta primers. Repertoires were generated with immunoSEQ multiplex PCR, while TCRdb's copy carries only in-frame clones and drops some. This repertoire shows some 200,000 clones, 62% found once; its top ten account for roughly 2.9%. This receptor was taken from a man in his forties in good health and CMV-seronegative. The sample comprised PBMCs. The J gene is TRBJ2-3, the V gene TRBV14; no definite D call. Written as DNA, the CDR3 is TGTGCCAGCAGCCAAGATCAGGCACAAGATACGCAGTATTTT. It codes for CASSQDQAQDTQYF.